This note documents a single T cell receptor beta chain sequence. Its cognate antigen is unknown. The data derive from a study of cytomegalovirus exposure and HLA in healthy donors. Study background: Out of about 410 genotyped donors, roughly 80% belonged to the Caucasian-associated ancestry cluster. Study findings and constraints: Evidence from a later analysis indicated that most CMV-associated TCR beta chains looked HLA-restricted. Listed as cytomegalovirus-associated were 150 to 200 TCR beta chains.

The PCR was carried out with 60 Vbeta primers and 13 Jbeta primers. Profiling relied on immunoSEQ multiplex PCR, and the TCRdb table lists in-frame clones only, not all of them. This table holds about 98,000 clones, about 81% found once. This TCR was recovered from a man aged 40-55 years in good health and CMV-seronegative. The sequenced sample consisted of PBMCs.

The CDR3 spells CASSPRSRDRGDTEAFF. CDR3 in DNA: TGTGCCAGCAGTCCCCGGTCCCGGGACAGGGGGGACACTGAAGCTTTCTTT. This chain uses TRBV5-6 with TRBJ1-1, with 11 bases fitting TRBD1. The germline gives CDR1 SGHDT, CDR2 YYEEEE. Trimming took 5 bases from V and 3 from J; bases not matched to a gene: 12. The CDR3 is 17 amino acids. Together with reference TRBV5-6 and TRBJ1-1, the CDR3 gives the full variable domain: DAGVTQSPTHLIKTRGQQVTLRCSPKSGHDTVSWYQQALGQGPQFIFQYYEEEERQRGNFPDRFSGHQFPNYSSELNVNALLLGDSALYLCASSPRSRDRGDTEAFFGQGTRLTVV.